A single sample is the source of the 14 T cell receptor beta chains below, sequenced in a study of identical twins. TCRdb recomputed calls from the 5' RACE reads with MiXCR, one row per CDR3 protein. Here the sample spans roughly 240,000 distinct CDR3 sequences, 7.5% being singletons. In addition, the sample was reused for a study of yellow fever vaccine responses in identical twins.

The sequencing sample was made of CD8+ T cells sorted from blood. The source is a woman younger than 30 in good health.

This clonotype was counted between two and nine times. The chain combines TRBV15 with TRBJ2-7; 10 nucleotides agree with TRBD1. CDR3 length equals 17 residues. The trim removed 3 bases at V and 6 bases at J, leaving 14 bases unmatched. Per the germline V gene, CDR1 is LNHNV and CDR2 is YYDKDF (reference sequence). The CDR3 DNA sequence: TGTGCCACCAGCAGTGCCTTTACCGGGACAGGGGCTGCCGAGCAGTACTTC. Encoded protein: CATSSAFTGTGAAEQYF.

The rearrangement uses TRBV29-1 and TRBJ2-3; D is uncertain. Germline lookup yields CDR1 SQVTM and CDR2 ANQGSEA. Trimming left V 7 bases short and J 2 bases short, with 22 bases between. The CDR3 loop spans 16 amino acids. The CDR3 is CSGVGLNTLFTDTQYF. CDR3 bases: TGCAGCGGGGTTGGTTTGAACACATTATTCACAGATACGCAGTATTTT.

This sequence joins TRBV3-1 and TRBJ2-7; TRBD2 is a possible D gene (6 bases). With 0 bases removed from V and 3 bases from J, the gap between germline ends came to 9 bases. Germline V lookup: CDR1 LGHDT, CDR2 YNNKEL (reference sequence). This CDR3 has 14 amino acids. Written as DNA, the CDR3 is TGTGCCAGCAGCCAAGAATTGCGGGGCTACGAGCAGTACTTC. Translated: CASSQELRGYEQYF.

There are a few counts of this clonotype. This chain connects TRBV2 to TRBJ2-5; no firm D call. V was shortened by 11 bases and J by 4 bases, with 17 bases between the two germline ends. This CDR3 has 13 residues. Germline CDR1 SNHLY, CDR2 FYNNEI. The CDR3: CAVERNDTETQYF. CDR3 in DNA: TGTGCCGTTGAGAGGAATGATACAGAGACCCAGTACTTC.

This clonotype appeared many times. The CDR3 spells CATLTDTQYF. The CDR3 nucleotides are TGTGCCACCCTCACAGATACGCAGTATTTT. The J gene is TRBJ2-3, the V gene TRBV27; D is ambiguous. Trimming removed 10 bases at V and 2 bases at J, with 4 bases between. The CDR3 length is 10 residues. Germline CDR1 and CDR2: MNHEY and SMNVEV (reference sequence).

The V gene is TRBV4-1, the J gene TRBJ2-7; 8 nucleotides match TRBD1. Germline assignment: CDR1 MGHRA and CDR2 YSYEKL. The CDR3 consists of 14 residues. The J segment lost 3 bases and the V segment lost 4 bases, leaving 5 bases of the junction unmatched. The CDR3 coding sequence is TGCGCCAGCAGCCCCGGGACAGGAGACTACGAGCAGTACGTC. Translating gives CASSPGTGDYEQYV.

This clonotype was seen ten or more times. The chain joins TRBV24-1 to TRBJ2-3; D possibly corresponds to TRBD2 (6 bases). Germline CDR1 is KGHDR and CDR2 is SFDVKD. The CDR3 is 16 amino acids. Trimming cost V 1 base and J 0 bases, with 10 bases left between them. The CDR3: CATSDFPSGSTDTQYF. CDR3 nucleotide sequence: TGTGCCACCAGTGATTTTCCCAGCGGGAGCACAGATACGCAGTATTTT.

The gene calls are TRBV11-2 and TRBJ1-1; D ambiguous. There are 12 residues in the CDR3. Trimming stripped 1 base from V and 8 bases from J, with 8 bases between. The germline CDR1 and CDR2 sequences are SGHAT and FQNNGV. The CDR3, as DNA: TGTGCCAGCAGCTTAGGGGTAGCCGAAGCTTTCTTT. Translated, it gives CASSLGVAEAFF.

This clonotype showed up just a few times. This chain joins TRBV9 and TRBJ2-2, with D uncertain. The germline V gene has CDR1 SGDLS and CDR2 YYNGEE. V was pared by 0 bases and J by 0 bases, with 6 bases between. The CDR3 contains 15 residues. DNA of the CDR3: TGTGCCAGCAGCGTAGGGGTGGCGAACACCGGGGAGCTGTTTTTT. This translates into CASSVGVANTGELFF.

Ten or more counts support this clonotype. The CDR3 nucleotides read TGTGCCAGCAGTGAAGCGTCCAACACCGGGGAGCTGTTTTTT. Translation: CASSEASNTGELFF. This chain uses TRBV2 with TRBJ2-2; D gene unclear. V dropped 0 bases and J dropped 2 bases, with 4 bases sitting between them. This CDR3 spans 14 amino acids. Per the germline V gene, CDR1 is SNHLY and CDR2 is FYNNEI.

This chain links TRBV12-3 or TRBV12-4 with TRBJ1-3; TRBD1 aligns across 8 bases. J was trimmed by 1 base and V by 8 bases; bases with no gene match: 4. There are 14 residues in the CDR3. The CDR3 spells CASLRGHSGNTIYF. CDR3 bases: TGTGCCAGCCTCAGGGGGCATTCTGGAAACACCATATATTTT.

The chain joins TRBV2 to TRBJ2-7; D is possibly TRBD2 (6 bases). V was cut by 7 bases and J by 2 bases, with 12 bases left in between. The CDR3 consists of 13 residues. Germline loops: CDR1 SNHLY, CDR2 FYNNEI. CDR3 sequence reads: CASTPAGPYEQYF. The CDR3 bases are TGTGCCAGCACCCCGGCGGGGCCCTACGAGCAGTACTTC.

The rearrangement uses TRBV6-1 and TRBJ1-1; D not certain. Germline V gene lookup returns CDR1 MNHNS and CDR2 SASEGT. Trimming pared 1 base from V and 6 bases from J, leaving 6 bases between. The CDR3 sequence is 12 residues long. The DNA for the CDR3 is TGTGCCAGCAGTGAAGGGACCCCTGAAGCTTTCTTT. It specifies CASSEGTPEAFF.

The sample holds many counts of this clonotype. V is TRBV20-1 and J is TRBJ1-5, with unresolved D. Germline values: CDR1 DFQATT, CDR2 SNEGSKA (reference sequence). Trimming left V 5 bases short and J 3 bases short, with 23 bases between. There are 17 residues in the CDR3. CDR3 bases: TGCAGTGCTCTGAAAGACCCGACGGTCTTCTTCAATCAGCCCCAGCATTTT. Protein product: CSALKDPTVFFNQPQHF.